Below, 13 T cell receptor beta chains from the same sample are listed, as sequenced in a study of cytomegalovirus exposure and HLA in healthy donors. Use of 60 Vbeta and 13 Jbeta primers characterized the PCR. Produced via immunoSEQ multiplex PCR; TCRdb's table is partial and in-frame only. The profile shows 150,000 to 200,000 clones, roughly four fifths of them singletons. Sample: PBMCs. The receptors shown here come from a man aged 40-50 years in good health and CMV-seronegative.

This chain connects TRBV7-9 to TRBJ1-5; D gene ambiguous. CDR3 size: 13 residues. Germline V gene lookup returns CDR1 SEHNR and CDR2 FQNEAQ (reference sequence). The V gene lost 1 base and the J gene lost 7 bases, with 8 bases spanning the gap. Written as DNA, the CDR3 is TGTGCCAGCAGCTTAGTAGGAGAGCAGCCCCAGCATTTT. Translating gives CASSLVGEQPQHF.

The J gene is TRBJ2-7, the V gene TRBV6-5; 9 positions agree with TRBD2. Trimming took 7 bases from V and 3 from J; bases not matched to a gene: 7. CDR1 MNHEY and CDR2 SVGAGI come from the germline V gene. The CDR3 covers 14 residues. Here the CDR3 reads CASTGGRGLYEQYF. The CDR3 DNA reads as TGTGCCAGCACCGGCGGGAGGGGGCTCTACGAGCAGTACTTC.

This clone was seen more than once but under ten times. The chain joins TRBV5-1 to TRBJ2-2, with 10 bases that match TRBD2. Germline assignment: CDR1 SGHRS and CDR2 YFSETQ. This CDR3 is built from 15 residues. Trimming removed 5 bases from V and 2 bases from J; junction bases left unmatched: 3. This CDR3 is CASSSSGSNTGELFF. CDR3 nucleotide sequence: TGCGCCAGCAGTTCTAGCGGGAGTAACACCGGGGAGCTGTTTTTT.

This clone was picked up one time. V is TRBV19 and J is TRBJ2-3, with 8 bases fitting TRBD1. Germline V gene data show CDR1 as LNHDA and CDR2 as SQIVND (reference sequence). The V segment lost 1 base and the J segment 4 bases; nucleotides outside the gene matches: 7. There are 16 residues in the CDR3. DNA for the CDR3: TGTGCCAGTAGTATAGCGAAAGGACAGGGATCAGATACGCAGTATTTT. It specifies CASSIAKGQGSDTQYF.

This chain links TRBV19 with TRBJ1-1; D gene ambiguous. The V and J ends lost 10 bases and 0 bases respectively, with 9 bases between them. The CDR3 is 12 amino acids. The germline V gene has CDR1 LNHDA and CDR2 SQIVND (reference sequence). In DNA form, the CDR3 reads TGTGCCACCTCAACATTGAACACTGAAGCTTTCTTT. It specifies CATSTLNTEAFF. The entire variable domain, with the rest obtained from reference TRBV19 and TRBJ1-1, is as follows: DGGITQSPKYLFRKEGQNVTLSCEQNLNHDAMYWYRQDPGQGLRLIYYSQIVNDFQKGDIAEGYSVSREKKESFPLTVTSAQKNPTAFYLCATSTLNTEAFFGQGTRLTVV.

This chain links TRBV21-1 with TRBJ2-1; the table's D gene call, TRBD2, was not cross checked with the DNA. TRBV21-1 is tagged as a pseudogene. The CDR3 length is 17 residues. As DNA, the CDR3 is TGTGCCAGCAGCCACTACCCACTAGCGGGATATTGGAATGAGCAGTTCTTC. This encodes CASSHYPLAGYWNEQFF.

This clone was observed a few times. The chain joins TRBV28 to TRBJ1-5; tentatively, D is TRBD1 (6 bases). Trimming cost V 9 bases and J 0 bases, with 9 bases left between them. CDR1 and CDR2 (germline): MDHEN, SYDVKM. The CDR3 runs to 13 residues. This CDR3 is CASGQYSNQPQHF. The CDR3 DNA sequence: TGTGCCAGTGGACAGTATAGCAATCAGCCCCAGCATTTT.

The genes are TRBV6-5 and TRBJ1-2; D might be TRBD1 (5 bases). Germline V CDR1 and CDR2: MNHEY, SVGAGI. The germline V and J ends were trimmed by 6 bases and 5 bases, with 10 bases remaining between them. The CDR3 covers 12 residues. CDR3 sequence (DNA): TGTGCCAGCAGGACAGATCCTTATGGCTACACCTTC. It translates to CASRTDPYGYTF.

The chain links TRBV5-1 to TRBJ2-1; 9 bases are a match to TRBD2. V lost 2 bases to trimming and J lost 4 bases; unmatched junction nucleotides: 4. The CDR3 totals 15 residues. The V gene's germline CDR1 is SGHRS and CDR2 YFSETQ. CDR3 nucleotides: TGCGCCAGCAGCTTAGCTAGCGGGGTTTACAATGAGCAGTTCTTC. As protein: CASSLASGVYNEQFF.

The sample holds a few counts of this clone. The J gene is TRBJ2-1, the V gene TRBV28, with TRBD2 matching 7 bases. The length of the CDR3 is 14 residues. Germline CDR1 MDHEN, CDR2 SYDVKM. The trim removed 6 bases at V and 4 bases at J, leaving 6 bases unmatched. The CDR3 coding sequence is TGTGCCAGCAGCCCCGCTAGCGGTTACAATGAGCAGTTCTTC. Amino acid sequence: CASSPASGYNEQFF.

V gene TRBV15 combines with J gene TRBJ2-2; 11 nucleotides agree with TRBD2. Germline CDR1 and CDR2: LNHNV and YYDKDF (reference sequence). The CDR3 has 16 amino acids. V lost 5 bases, J lost 5 bases, and 7 bases stayed unmatched. The CDR3 nucleotides are TGTGCCACCAGCCCCCTAGCGGGAGGAGGGACCGGGGAGCTGTTTTTT. Protein product: CATSPLAGGGTGELFF.

The gene calls are TRBV7-3 and TRBJ2-2; D uncertain. The ends were cut back, 3 bases at V and 1 base at J, with 9 bases in the middle. The CDR3 consists of 15 residues. Germline assignment: CDR1 SGHTA and CDR2 FQGTGA. CDR3 amino acids: CASSLRTGNTGELFF. CDR3 bases: TGTGCCAGCAGCTTGAGAACGGGGAACACCGGGGAGCTGTTTTTT.

This clone was picked up a small number of times. The chain recombines TRBV5-6 with TRBJ1-4; no clear D gene. Germline V gene data show CDR1 as SGHDT and CDR2 as YYEEEE. This CDR3 is built from 15 residues. V was pared by 0 bases and J by 2 bases, with 8 bases between. CDR3 DNA sequence: TGTGCCAGCAGCTTGGTAGGCAGGACTAATGAAAAACTGTTTTTT. Translation gives CASSLVGRTNEKLFF.